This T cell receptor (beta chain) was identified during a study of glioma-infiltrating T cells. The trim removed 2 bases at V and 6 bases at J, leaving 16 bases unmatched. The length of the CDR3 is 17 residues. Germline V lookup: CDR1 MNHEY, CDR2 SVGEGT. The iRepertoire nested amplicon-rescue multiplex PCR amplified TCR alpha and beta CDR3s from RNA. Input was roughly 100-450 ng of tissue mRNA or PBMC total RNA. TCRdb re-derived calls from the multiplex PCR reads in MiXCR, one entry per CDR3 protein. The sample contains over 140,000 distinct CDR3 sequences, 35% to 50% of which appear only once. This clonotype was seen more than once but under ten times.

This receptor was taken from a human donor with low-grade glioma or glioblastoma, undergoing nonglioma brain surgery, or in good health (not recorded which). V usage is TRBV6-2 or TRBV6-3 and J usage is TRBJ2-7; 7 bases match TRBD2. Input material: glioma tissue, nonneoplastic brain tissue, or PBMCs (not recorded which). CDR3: CASSYAPSWGRDGEQYF. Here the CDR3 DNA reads TGTGCCAGCAGTTACGCTCCCTCTTGGGGGAGGGATGGCGAGCAGTACTTC.